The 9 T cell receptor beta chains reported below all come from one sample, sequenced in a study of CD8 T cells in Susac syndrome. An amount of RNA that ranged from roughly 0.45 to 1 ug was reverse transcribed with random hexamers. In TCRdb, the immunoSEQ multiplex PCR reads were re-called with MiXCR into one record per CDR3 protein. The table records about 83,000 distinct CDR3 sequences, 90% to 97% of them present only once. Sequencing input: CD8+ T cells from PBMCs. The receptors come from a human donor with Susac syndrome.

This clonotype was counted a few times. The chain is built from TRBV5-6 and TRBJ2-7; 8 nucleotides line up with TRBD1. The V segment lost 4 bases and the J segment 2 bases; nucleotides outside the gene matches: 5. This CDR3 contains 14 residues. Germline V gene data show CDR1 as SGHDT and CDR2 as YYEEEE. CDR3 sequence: CASSLGTGTYEQYV. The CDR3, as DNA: TGTGCCAGCAGCCTCGGGACAGGCACCTACGAGCAGTACGTC.

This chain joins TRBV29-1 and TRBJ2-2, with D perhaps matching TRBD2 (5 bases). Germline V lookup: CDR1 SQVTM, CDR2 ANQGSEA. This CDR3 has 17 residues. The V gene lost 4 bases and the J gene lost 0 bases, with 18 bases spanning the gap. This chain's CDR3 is CSVARVRTESNTGELFF. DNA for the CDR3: TGCAGCGTTGCGAGGGTCCGGACGGAGTCGAACACCGGGGAGCTGTTTTTT.

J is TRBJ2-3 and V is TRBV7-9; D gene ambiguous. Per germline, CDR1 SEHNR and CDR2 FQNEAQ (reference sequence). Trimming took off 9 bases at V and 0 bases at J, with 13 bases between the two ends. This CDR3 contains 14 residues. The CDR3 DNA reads TGTGCCAGTCAGCTTGGGCCTAGCACAGATACGCAGTATTTT. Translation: CASQLGPSTDTQYF.

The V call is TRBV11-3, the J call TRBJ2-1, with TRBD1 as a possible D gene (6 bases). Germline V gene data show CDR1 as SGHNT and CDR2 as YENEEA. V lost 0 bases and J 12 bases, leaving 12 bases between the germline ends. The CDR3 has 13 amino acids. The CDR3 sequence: CASSLDPQTGQFF. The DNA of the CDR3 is TGTGCCAGCAGCTTAGATCCTCAGACAGGGCAGTTCTTC.

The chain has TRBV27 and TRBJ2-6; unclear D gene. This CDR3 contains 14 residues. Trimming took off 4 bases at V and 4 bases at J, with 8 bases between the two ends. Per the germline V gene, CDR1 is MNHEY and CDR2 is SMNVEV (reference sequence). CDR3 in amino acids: CASSSSRGANVLTF. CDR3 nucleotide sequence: TGTGCCAGCAGTTCCTCCCGCGGGGCCAACGTCCTGACTTTC.

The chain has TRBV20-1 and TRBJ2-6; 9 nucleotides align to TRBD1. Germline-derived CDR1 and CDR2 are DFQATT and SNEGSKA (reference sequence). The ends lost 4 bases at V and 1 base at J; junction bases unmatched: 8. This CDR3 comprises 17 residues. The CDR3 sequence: CSATGTGLMSGANVLTF. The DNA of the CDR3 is TGCAGTGCTACCGGGACAGGGTTAATGTCTGGGGCCAACGTCCTGACTTTC.

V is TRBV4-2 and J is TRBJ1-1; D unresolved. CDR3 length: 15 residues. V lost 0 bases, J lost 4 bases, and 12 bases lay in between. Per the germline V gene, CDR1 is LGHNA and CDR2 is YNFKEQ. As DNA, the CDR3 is TGTGCCAGCAGCCAAGATGAGCGAGTGGGCACTGAAGCTTTCTTT. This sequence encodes CASSQDERVGTEAFF.

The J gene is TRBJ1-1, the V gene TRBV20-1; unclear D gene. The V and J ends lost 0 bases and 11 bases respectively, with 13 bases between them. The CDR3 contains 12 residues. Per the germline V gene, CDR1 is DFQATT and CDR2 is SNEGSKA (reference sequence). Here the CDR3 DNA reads TGCAGTGCTAGAGAGGGAATTGTGTTGGCTTTCTTT. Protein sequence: CSAREGIVLAFF.

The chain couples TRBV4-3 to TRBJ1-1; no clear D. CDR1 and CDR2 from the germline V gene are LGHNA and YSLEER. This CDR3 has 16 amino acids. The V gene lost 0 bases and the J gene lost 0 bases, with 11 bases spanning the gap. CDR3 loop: CASSQELLSLNTEAFF. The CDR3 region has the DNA TGCGCCAGCAGCCAAGAATTATTAAGCCTGAACACTGAAGCTTTCTTT.